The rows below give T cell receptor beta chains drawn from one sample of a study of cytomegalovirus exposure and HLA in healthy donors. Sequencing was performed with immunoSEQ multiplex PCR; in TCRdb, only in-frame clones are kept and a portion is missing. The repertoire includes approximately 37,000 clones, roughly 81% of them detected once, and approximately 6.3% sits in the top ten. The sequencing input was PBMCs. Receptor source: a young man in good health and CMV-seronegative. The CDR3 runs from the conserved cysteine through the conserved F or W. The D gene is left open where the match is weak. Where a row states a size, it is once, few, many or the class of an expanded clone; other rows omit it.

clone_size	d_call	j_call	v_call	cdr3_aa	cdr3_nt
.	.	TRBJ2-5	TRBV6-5	CASSYSRPPGGREQYF	TGTGCCAGCAGTTACTCGCGCCCGCCCGGGGGGCGAGAGCAGTACTTC
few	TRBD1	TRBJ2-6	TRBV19	CASSGTGLSGANVLTF	TGTGCCAGTAGTGGGACAGGTCTCTCTGGGGCCAACGTCCTGACTTTC
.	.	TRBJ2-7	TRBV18	CASSPSRAYEQYF	TGTGCCAGCTCACCATCCAGGGCCTACGAGCAGTACTTC
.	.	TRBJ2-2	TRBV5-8	CASSLAGGTILGELFF	TGTGCCAGCAGCTTGGCCGGGGGGACAATACTAGGGGAGCTGTTTTTT
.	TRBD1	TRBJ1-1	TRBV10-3	CAISGDRAAEAFF	TGTGCCATCAGTGGTGACAGGGCCGCTGAAGCTTTCTTT
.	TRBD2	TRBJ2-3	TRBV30	CAWSPRVGLVDTQYF	TGTGCCTGGAGTCCCCGCGTAGGACTAGTAGATACGCAGTATTTT
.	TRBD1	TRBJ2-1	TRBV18	CASSRTGPANEQFF	TGTGCCAGCTCACGGACAGGGCCAGCCAATGAGCAGTTCTTC
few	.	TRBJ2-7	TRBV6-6	CASSHSAGKDEQYF	TGTGCCAGCAGTCACTCCGCGGGAAAGGACGAGCAGTACTTC
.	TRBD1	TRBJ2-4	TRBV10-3	CAISRDRVDGIQYF	TGTGCCATCAGCCGGGACAGGGTTGACGGCATTCAGTACTTC
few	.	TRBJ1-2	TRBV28	CASRTATYGYTF	TGTGCCAGCAGAACAGCCACCTATGGCTACACCTTC
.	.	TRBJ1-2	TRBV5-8	CASRNQGQDYGYTF	TGTGCCAGCAGGAACCAGGGTCAGGACTATGGCTACACCTTC
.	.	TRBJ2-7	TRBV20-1	CSARGGREQYF	TGCAGTGCTAGAGGGGGCCGAGAGCAGTACTTC
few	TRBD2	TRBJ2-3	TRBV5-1	CASSLVSGTTDTQYF	TGCGCCAGCAGCTTGGTTAGCGGGACCACAGATACGCAGTATTTT
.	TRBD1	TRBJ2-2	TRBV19	CASIGQGTLFF	TGTGCCAGTATCGGACAGGGGACGCTGTTTTTT
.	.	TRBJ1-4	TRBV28	CASRPRGATTNEKLFF	TGTGCCAGCAGGCCCCGAGGAGCTACAACTAATGAAAAACTGTTTTTT
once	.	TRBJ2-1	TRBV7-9	CASRPLSGYEQFF	TGTGCCAGCAGGCCACTGTCGGGGTATGAGCAGTTCTTC
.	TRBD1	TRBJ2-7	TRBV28	CASSETGGASYEQYF	TGTGCCAGCAGTGAAACAGGGGGCGCGTCGTACGAGCAGTACTTC
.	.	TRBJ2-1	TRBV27	CASSLDIYNEQFF	TGTGCCAGCAGTTTGGACATTTACAATGAGCAGTTCTTC
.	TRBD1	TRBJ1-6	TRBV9	CASSVGRDRANSPLHF	TGTGCCAGCAGCGTAGGCCGGGACAGGGCTAATTCACCCCTCCACTTT
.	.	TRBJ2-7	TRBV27	CASSSDYEQYF	TGTGCCAGCAGTTCAGACTACGAGCAGTACTTC
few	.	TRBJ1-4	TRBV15	CATSRVPSEKLFF	TGTGCCACCAGCAGAGTCCCCTCCGAAAAACTGTTTTTT
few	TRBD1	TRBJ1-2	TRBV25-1	CASSEYGPGQGPYGYTF	TGTGCCAGCAGTGAATACGGGCCGGGACAGGGTCCCTATGGCTACACCTTC
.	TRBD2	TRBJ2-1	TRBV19	CASSTRGSGGRNEQFF	TGTGCCAGTAGTACCCGGGGTAGCGGGGGCAGAAATGAGCAGTTCTTC
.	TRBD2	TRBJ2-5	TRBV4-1	CASSQMGLAGGKETQYF	TGCGCCAGCAGCCAGATGGGACTAGCGGGGGGAAAAGAGACCCAGTACTTC
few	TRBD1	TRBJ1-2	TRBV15	CATSRPIPGQGGGYTF	TGTGCCACCAGCAGACCCATTCCCGGACAGGGCGGAGGGTACACCTTC